Below, one TCR beta chain is given with its context. This sample is part of a study of cytomegalovirus exposure and HLA in healthy donors. The study ran its PCR with 60 Vbeta and 13 Jbeta primers. TCRdb's copy holds only in-frame clones and misses some; the assay was immunoSEQ multiplex PCR. The sample table sets out roughly 60,000 clones. Germline assignment: CDR1 SGDLS and CDR2 YYNGEE. The CDR3 consists of 15 residues. Trimming took 0 bases from V and 3 from J; bases not matched to a gene: 3. Sequences were obtained from PBMCs. The clonotype originates from a young woman in good health and CMV-seronegative. The chain joins TRBV9 to TRBJ2-1, with 7 bases lining up with TRBD2. The CDR3, as DNA: TGTGCCAGCAGCGTAGCGAGCGGGGTCTACAATGAGCAGTTCTTC. Encoded protein: CASSVASGVYNEQFF. The entire variable domain, with the rest obtained from reference TRBV9 and TRBJ2-1, is as follows: DSGVTQTPKHLITATGQRVTLRCSPRSGDLSVYWYQQSLDQGLQFLIQYYNGEERAKGNILERFSAQQFPDLHSELNLSSLELGDSALYFCASSVASGVYNEQFFGPGTRLTVL.